This TCR beta chain was observed in a study of T cell repertoires in cytomegalovirus infection. Study overall: Both recently identified HLA-C-restricted and well-studied HLA-B-restricted CMV epitopes were used in the study. Indications came from public TCR beta signatures; they pointed to CMV infection and to a matching HLA type.

In germline, CDR1 is MNHEY, CDR2 SMNVEV (reference sequence). V dropped 5 bases and J dropped 4; count of bases not matched to a gene: 4. The CDR3 is 14 amino acids. Study results and limitations: Dominating the ex vivo response were TCR beta clonotypes that were CMV-specific and HLA-C-restricted. Carriage of CMV together with the relevant HLA was identifiable through cumulative public TCR beta family frequency.

This clonotype was observed once. Antigen specificity is unknown. TCRdb called the reads again in MiXCR, with one record for every CDR3 protein. The table shows roughly 310,000 distinct CDR3 sequences, with almost 30% occurring only once. This clonotype was sampled from a human donor in good health (CMV status not recorded). Some clones in this sample may be carry-over from other donors' samples. The rearrangement uses TRBV27 and TRBJ1-5, with TRBD1 identical over 8 bases. Source: cultured PBMCs, taken from culture after CMV antigen stimulation. The CDR3 DNA reads as TGTGCCAGCAGTATGGACAGGGCTAATCAGCCCCAGCATTTT. Its protein product is CASSMDRANQPQHF.